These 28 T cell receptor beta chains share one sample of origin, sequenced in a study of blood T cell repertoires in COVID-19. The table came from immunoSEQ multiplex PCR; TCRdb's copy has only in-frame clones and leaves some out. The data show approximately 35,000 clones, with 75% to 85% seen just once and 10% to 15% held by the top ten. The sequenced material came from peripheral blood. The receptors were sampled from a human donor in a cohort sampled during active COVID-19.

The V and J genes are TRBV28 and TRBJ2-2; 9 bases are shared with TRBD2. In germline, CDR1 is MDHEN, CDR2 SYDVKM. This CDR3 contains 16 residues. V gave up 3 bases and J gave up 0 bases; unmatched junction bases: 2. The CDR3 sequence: CASSLRTSANTGELFF. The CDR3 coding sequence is TGTGCCAGCAGTTTGAGGACTAGCGCGAACACCGGGGAGCTGTTTTTT.

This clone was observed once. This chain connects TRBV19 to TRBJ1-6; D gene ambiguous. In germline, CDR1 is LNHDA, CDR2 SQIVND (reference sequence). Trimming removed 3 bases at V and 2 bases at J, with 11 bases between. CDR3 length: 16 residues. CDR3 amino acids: CASSIRQTAYNSPLHF. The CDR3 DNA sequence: TGTGCCAGTAGTATCAGACAAACCGCCTATAATTCACCCCTCCACTTT.

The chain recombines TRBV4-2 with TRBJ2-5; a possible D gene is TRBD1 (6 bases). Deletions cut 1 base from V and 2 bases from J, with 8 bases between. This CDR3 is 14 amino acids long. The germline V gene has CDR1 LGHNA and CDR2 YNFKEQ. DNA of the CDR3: TGTGCCAGCAGCCAAGTAGGACAGCAAGAGACCCAGTACTTC. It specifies CASSQVGQQETQYF.

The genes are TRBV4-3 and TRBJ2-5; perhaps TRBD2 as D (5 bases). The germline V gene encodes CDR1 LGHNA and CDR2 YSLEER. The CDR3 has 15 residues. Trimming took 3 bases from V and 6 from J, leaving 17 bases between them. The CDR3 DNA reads TGCGCCAGCAGCCAGGACTTACTGGGGTTGCAGACCCAGTACTTC. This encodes CASSQDLLGLQTQYF.

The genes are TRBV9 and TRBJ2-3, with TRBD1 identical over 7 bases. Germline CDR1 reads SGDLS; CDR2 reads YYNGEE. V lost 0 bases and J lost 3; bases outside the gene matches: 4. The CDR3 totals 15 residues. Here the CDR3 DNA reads TGTGCCAGCAGCGTAGTGGGCAGGGGGACAGATACGCAGTATTTT. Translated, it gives CASSVVGRGTDTQYF.

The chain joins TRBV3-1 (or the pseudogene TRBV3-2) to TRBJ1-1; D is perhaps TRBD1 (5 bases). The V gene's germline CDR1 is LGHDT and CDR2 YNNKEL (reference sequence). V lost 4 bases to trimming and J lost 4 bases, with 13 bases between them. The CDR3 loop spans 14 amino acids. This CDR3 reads CASSPGQGLTEAFF. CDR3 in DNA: TGTGCCAGCAGCCCCGGACAAGGGCTCACTGAAGCTTTCTTT.

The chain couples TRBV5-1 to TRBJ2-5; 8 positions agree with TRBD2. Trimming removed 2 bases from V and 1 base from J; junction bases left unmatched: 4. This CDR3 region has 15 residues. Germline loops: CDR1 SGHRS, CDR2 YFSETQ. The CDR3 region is CASSLGRGVQETQYF. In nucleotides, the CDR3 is TGCGCCAGCAGCTTAGGGCGGGGGGTCCAAGAGACCCAGTACTTC.

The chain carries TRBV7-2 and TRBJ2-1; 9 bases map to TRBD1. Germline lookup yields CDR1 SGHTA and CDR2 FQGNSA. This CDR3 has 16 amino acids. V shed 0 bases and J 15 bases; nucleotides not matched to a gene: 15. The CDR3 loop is CASSLASGQGGIGGFF. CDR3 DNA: TGTGCCAGCAGCTTAGCTTCGGGACAGGGTGGGATAGGAGGGTTCTTC.

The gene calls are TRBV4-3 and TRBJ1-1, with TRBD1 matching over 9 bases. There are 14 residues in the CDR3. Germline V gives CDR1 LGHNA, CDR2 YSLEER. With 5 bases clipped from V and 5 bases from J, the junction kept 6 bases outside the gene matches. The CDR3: CASSATGGQTEAFF. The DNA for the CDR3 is TGCGCCAGCAGCGCAACAGGGGGCCAAACTGAAGCTTTCTTT.

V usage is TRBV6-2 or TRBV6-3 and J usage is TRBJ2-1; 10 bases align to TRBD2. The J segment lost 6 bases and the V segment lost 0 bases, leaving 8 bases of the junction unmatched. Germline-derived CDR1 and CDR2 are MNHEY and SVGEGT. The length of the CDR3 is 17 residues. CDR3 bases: TGTGCCAGCAGTTACTCAGCGGGGGGGGCGCTTGGCAATGAGCAGTTCTTC. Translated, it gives CASSYSAGGALGNEQFF.

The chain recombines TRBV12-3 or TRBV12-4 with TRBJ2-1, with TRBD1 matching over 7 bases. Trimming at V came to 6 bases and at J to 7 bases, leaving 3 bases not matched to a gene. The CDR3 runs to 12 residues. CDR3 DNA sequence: TGTGCCAGCAGCTCGACAGGGAATGAGCAGTTCTTC. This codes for CASSSTGNEQFF.

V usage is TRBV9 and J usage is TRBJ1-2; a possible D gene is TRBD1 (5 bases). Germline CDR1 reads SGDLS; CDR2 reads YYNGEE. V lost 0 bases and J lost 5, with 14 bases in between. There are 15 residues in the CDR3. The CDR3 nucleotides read TGTGCCAGCAGCGTAGCTACGGGGGGGAGGTATGGCTACACCTTC. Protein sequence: CASSVATGGRYGYTF.

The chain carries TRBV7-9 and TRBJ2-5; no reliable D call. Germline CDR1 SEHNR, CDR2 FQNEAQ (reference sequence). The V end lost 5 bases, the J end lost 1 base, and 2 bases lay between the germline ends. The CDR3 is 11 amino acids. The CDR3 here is CASSRQETQYF. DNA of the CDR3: TGTGCCAGCAGCCGCCAAGAGACCCAGTACTTC.

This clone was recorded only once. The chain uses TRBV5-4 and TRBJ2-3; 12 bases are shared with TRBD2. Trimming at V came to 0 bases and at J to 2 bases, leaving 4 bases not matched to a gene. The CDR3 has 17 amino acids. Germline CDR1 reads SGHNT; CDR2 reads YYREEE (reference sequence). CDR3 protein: CASSLALAGGFTDTQYF. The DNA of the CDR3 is TGTGCCAGCAGCTTGGCACTAGCGGGGGGATTCACAGATACGCAGTATTTT.

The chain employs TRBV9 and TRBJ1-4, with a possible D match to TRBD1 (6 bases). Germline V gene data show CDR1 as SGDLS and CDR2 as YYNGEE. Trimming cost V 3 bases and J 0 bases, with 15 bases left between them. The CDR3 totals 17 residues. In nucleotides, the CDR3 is TGTGCCAGCAGCGCCGACCAGGGGTTCTCAACTAATGAAAAACTGTTTTTT. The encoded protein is CASSADQGFSTNEKLFF.

The CDR3 DNA sequence: TGTGCCAGTAGTCCGGGACTAGTTTGGACCGGGGAGCTGTTTTTT. This encodes CASSPGLVWTGELFF. The V and J genes are TRBV19 and TRBJ2-2, with TRBD2 identical over 8 bases. The V segment lost 5 bases and the J segment 5 bases; nucleotides outside the gene matches: 7. Germline V gene sequence: CDR1 LNHDA, CDR2 SQIVND (reference sequence). This CDR3 comprises 15 residues.

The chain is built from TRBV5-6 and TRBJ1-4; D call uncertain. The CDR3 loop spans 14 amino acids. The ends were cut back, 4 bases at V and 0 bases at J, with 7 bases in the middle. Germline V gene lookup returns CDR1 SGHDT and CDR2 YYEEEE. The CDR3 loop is CASSLYATNEKLFF. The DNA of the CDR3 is TGTGCCAGCAGCCTATACGCAACTAATGAAAAACTGTTTTTT. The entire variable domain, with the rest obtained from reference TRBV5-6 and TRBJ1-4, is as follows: DAGVTQSPTHLIKTRGQQVTLRCSPKSGHDTVSWYQQALGQGPQFIFQYYEEEERQRGNFPDRFSGHQFPNYSSELNVNALLLGDSALYLCASSLYATNEKLFFGSGTQLSVL.

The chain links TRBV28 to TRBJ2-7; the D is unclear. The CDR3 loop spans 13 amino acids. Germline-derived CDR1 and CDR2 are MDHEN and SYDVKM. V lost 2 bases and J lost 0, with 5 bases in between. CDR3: CASSLTSSYEQYF. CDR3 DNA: TGTGCCAGCAGTTTAACAAGCTCCTACGAGCAGTACTTC.

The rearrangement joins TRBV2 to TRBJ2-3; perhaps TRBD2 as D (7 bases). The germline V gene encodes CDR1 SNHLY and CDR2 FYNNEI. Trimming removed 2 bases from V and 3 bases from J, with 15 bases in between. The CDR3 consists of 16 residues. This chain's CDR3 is CASSERSGGGTDTQYF. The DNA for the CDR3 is TGTGCCAGCAGTGAACGGTCGGGGGGCGGGACAGATACGCAGTATTTT.

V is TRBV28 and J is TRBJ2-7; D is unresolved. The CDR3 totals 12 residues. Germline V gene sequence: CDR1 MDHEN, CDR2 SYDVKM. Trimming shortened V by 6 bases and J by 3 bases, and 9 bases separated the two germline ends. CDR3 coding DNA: TGTGCCAGCAGCATTACGGTCTACGAGCAGTACTTC. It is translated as CASSITVYEQYF.

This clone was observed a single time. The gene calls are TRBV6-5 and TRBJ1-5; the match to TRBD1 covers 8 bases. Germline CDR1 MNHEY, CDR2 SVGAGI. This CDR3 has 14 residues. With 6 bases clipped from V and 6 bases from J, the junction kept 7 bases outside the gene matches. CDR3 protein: CASSSDREGQPQHF. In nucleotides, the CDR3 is TGTGCCAGCAGCTCGGACAGGGAGGGTCAGCCCCAGCATTTT.

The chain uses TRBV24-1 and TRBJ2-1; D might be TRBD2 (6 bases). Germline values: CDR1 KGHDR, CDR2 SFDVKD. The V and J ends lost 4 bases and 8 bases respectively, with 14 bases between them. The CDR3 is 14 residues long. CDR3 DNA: TGTGCCACCAGTGAGCGGGGCCTTAAAGATGAGCAGTTCTTC. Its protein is CATSERGLKDEQFF.

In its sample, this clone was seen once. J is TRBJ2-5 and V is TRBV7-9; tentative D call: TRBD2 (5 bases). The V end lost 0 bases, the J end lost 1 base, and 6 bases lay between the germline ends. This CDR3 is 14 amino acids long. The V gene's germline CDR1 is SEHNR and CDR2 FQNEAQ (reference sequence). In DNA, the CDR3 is TGTGCCAGCAGCTTAGCGAGCGGCCAAGAGACCCAGTACTTC. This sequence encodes CASSLASGQETQYF.

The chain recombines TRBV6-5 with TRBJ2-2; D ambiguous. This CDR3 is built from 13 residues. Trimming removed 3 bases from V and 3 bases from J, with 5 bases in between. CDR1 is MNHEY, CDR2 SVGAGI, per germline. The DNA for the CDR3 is TGTGCCAGCAGTTATCGGGACACCGGGGAGCTGTTTTTT. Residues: CASSYRDTGELFF.

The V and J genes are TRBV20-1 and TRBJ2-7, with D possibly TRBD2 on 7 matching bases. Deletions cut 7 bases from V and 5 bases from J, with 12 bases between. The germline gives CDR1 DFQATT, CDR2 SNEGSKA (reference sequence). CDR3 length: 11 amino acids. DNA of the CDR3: TGCAGTGTTGAGGGGGGGGACGAGCAGTACTTC. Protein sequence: CSVEGGDEQYF.

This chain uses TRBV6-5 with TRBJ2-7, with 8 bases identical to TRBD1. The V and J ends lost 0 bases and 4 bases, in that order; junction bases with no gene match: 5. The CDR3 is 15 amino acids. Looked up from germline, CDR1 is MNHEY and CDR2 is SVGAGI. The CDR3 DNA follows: TGTGCCAGCAGTTACTCGAACCAGGGGGCTTACGAGCAGTACTTC. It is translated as CASSYSNQGAYEQYF.

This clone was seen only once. The CDR3 is CASSLGLAGVSQETQYF. CDR3 bases: TGTGCCAGCAGCTTAGGTCTAGCGGGGGTTAGCCAAGAGACCCAGTACTTC. The chain has TRBV7-2 and TRBJ2-5, with 10 bases that match TRBD2. The V and J ends lost 1 base and 1 base, in that order; junction bases with no gene match: 6. There are 17 residues in the CDR3. The germline CDR1 and CDR2 sequences are SGHTA and FQGNSA. Complete variable domain (other parts from reference TRBV7-2 and TRBJ2-5): GAGVSQSPSNKVTEKGKDVELRCDPISGHTALYWYRQSLGQGLEFLIYFQGNSAPDKSGLPSDRFSAERTGGSVSTLTIQRTQQEDSAVYLCASSLGLAGVSQETQYFGPGTRLLVL.

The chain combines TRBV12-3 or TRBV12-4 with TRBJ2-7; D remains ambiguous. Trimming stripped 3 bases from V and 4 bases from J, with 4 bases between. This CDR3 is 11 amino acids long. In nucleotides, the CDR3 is TGTGCCAGCAGTTTTCAATACGAGCAGTACTTC. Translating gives CASSFQYEQYF.